Listed below are T cell receptor beta chains from one sample, sequenced in a study of T cell changes during pregnancy in multiple sclerosis. Libraries were prepared by immunoSEQ multiplex PCR; TCRdb keeps only in-frame clonotypes and omits some of them. The table shows 45,000 to 55,000 clones, with about 92% occurring only once. This specimen consisted of CD4+ T cells from peripheral blood mononuclear cells, obtained in the second trimester of pregnancy. The receptors derive from a female donor in good health, enrolled as a control in a pregnancy study. CDR3s include the opening cysteine and the closing phenylalanine or tryptophan. The D gene is left open where the match is weak. Size values are once, few and many counts, or a class for expanded clones, and some rows have none.

v_gene: TRBV5-4; abundance: NA; d_gene: NA; j_gene: TRBJ2-7; CDR3nt: TGTGCCAGCAGCTCCAAACGGGGGGCCGCCTACGAGCAGTACTTC; CDR3aa: CASSSKRGAAYEQYF
v_gene: TRBV25-1; abundance: NA; d_gene: NA; j_gene: TRBJ2-7; CDR3nt: TGTGCCAGCCCACAGGGACGCTCCTACGAGCAGTACTTC; CDR3aa: CASPQGRSYEQYF
v_gene: TRBV6-1; abundance: NA; d_gene: TRBD1; j_gene: TRBJ2-7; CDR3nt: TGTGCCAGCAGCTGGGACAGGGCCTACGAGCAGTACTTC; CDR3aa: CASSWDRAYEQYF
v_gene: TRBV6-5; abundance: NA; d_gene: TRBD1; j_gene: TRBJ1-1; CDR3nt: TGTGCCAGCAGGGGGGACAGGGGGCAACCTGAAGCTTTCTTT; CDR3aa: CASRGDRGQPEAFF
v_gene: TRBV6-1; abundance: NA; d_gene: TRBD2; j_gene: TRBJ2-1; CDR3nt: TGTGCCAGCAGTGTGAGCGGGGGCCACAATGAGCAGTTCTTC; CDR3aa: CASSVSGGHNEQFF
v_gene: TRBV5-1; abundance: NA; d_gene: TRBD1; j_gene: TRBJ1-3; CDR3nt: TGCGCCAGCAGCTTGGGGACAGGGAAAAACACCATATATTTT; CDR3aa: CASSLGTGKNTIYF
v_gene: TRBV7-7; abundance: few; d_gene: NA; j_gene: TRBJ2-5; CDR3nt: TGTGCTAGCAGCGCAGGAGGGACGTCGGAGACCCAGTACTTC; CDR3aa: CASSAGGTSETQYF
v_gene: TRBV28; abundance: NA; d_gene: TRBD1; j_gene: TRBJ1-1; CDR3nt: TGTGCCAGCAGTCTAATTACAGGGGTAGGGACTGAAGCTTTCTTT; CDR3aa: CASSLITGVGTEAFF
v_gene: TRBV15; abundance: NA; d_gene: TRBD1; j_gene: TRBJ1-2; CDR3nt: TGTGCCACCAGCAGAGATTCAAGGGGGCCCTATGGCTACACCTTC; CDR3aa: CATSRDSRGPYGYTF
v_gene: TRBV6-4; abundance: NA; d_gene: TRBD1; j_gene: TRBJ2-1; CDR3nt: TGTGCCAGCAGTGCACAGGGGGCATCCTACAATGAGCAGTTCTTC; CDR3aa: CASSAQGASYNEQFF
v_gene: TRBV7-9; abundance: few; d_gene: NA; j_gene: TRBJ2-3; CDR3nt: TGTGCCAGCAGCCCTAGAGGCCCAGATACGCAGTATTTT; CDR3aa: CASSPRGPDTQYF
v_gene: TRBV25-1; abundance: NA; d_gene: TRBD2; j_gene: TRBJ2-7; CDR3nt: TGTGCCAGCAGTGAATCCGGGGGGGTGGTACACGAGCAGTACTTC; CDR3aa: CASSESGGVVHEQYF
v_gene: TRBV11-3; abundance: NA; d_gene: TRBD2; j_gene: TRBJ2-7; CDR3nt: TGTGCCAGCAGCTCGGGACTAGCGGTCTACGAGCAGTACTTC; CDR3aa: CASSSGLAVYEQYF
v_gene: TRBV28; abundance: NA; d_gene: TRBD2; j_gene: TRBJ2-7; CDR3nt: TGTGCCAGCAGTTTCCAGCGGGAGGCCAGATACGAGCAGTACTTC; CDR3aa: CASSFQREARYEQYF
v_gene: TRBV14; abundance: NA; d_gene: TRBD2; j_gene: TRBJ2-1; CDR3nt: TGTGCCAGCAGCCAAGGTCTAGCGGGAGTCAATGAGCAGTTCTTC; CDR3aa: CASSQGLAGVNEQFF
v_gene: TRBV7-8; abundance: NA; d_gene: NA; j_gene: TRBJ2-7; CDR3nt: TGTGCCAGCAGCTCCGGTGGTTCAGGGCCCTCCTACGAGCAGTACTTC; CDR3aa: CASSSGGSGPSYEQYF
v_gene: TRBV10-3; abundance: once; d_gene: NA; j_gene: TRBJ2-2; CDR3nt: TGTGCCATCACCCGGACTGACGCAGGCGGGGAGCTGTTTTTT; CDR3aa: CAITRTDAGGELFF
v_gene: TRBV7-9; abundance: once; d_gene: TRBD1; j_gene: TRBJ2-3; CDR3nt: TGTGCCAGCAGCTTCGGGGACAGGAGGGGAGATACGCAGTATTTT; CDR3aa: CASSFGDRRGDTQYF
v_gene: TRBV10-3; abundance: NA; d_gene: TRBD1; j_gene: TRBJ1-2; CDR3nt: TGTGCCATCACCCGGGACAGAGAACCTTCCTATGGCTACACCTTC; CDR3aa: CAITRDREPSYGYTF
v_gene: TRBV30; abundance: NA; d_gene: TRBD1; j_gene: TRBJ2-5; CDR3nt: TGTGCCTGGGGACAGGGACGGATTGAGACCCAGTACTTC; CDR3aa: CAWGQGRIETQYF
v_gene: TRBV30; abundance: NA; d_gene: NA; j_gene: TRBJ1-5; CDR3nt: TGTGCCTGGAGTGCCCGTAACTGGGGGCTCGGCAATCAGCCCCAGCATTTT; CDR3aa: CAWSARNWGLGNQPQHF
v_gene: TRBV19; abundance: NA; d_gene: NA; j_gene: TRBJ1-1; CDR3nt: TGTGCCAGTAGGTCTTGGACAGTGGGGATGAACACTGAAGCTTTCTTT; CDR3aa: CASRSWTVGMNTEAFF
v_gene: TRBV2; abundance: once; d_gene: NA; j_gene: TRBJ2-3; CDR3nt: TGTGCCAGCAGTGTACCGCGGGCGGGGTTGTTCACAGATACGCAGTATTTT; CDR3aa: CASSVPRAGLFTDTQYF